This TCR beta chain was identified in a study (dated by TCRdb to between 2014 and 2017). Background on the whole study: The study tested whether tumor-infiltrating Tregs in breast cancer are recruited from blood Tregs or converted in situ from other CD4+ T cell subsets. Overall study outcomes, separate from this receptor: The TCR gene usage of tumor memory CD4+ T cells clustered together with blood and lymph node memory CD4+ cells and with lymph node naive CD4+ cells. Validation in the larger cohort was restricted to a single TCR beta V-J rearrangement rather than whole repertoires. The TCR alpha and beta sequences of tumor-infiltrating Tregs showed the greatest overlap with tumor naive CD4+ T cells, followed by blood naive CD4+ T cells.

Cells that were CD4+CD25+CD127-/low were the ones isolated as Tregs. Tregs, naive and memory CD4+ T cells from tumor, blood and ipsilateral draining lymph nodes of five breast cancer patients underwent full-length TCR alpha and beta sequencing. Mononuclear cells from lymph nodes or 40 to 60 ml of peripheral blood were isolated by Ficoll density gradient centrifugation. Sorted cell populations were confirmed by FACS to exceed 90% purity. Full-length TCR variable regions were amplified by 5' RACE PCR using constant-region reverse primers, and then by semi-nested PCR using Nested Universal Primer A. Using the ReliaPrep RNA Cell Miniprep System, total RNA was extracted, and the SMARTer RACE 5'/3' Kit was then used to reverse transcribe the RNA into 5'RACE-ready cDNA. Multiplex adaptors were used to barcode full-length TCR alpha and beta libraries, and the barcoded libraries were sequenced on an Illumina MiSeq. In the paper's pipeline: Sequencing data were pooled across the five patients for each of nine subset-tissue groups and compared by unsupervised clustering of TCR gene usage. The Morisita-Horn index was used to calculate repertoire similarity, with shared sequences weighted according to their contribution to each repertoire. The raw public reads went through TCRdb reprocessing: fastp at Q25, MiXCR clone calling, in-frame beta chains kept. CDR3 protein duplicates are merged, each entry listing the most common genes and DNA. The V and J calls shown here were made by TCRdb, not taken from the authors' results. This sample holds 35,000 to 50,000 distinct CDR3 sequences; roughly a fifth were observed only once. The ten top clones hold approximately 4.1% of the sample.

Many counts were recorded for this clonotype. The target of this receptor is not known. Within one base of it there is no much larger clone, and no base qualities were kept. From the cysteine up to the phenylalanine, the CDR3 has a length of 17 residues. Of the read, only the CDR3 DNA is kept; its 51 bases are in frame from base 1. Per the germline V gene, LGHNA is the CDR1 and YNFKEQ is the CDR2. V and J lose 7 bases and 2 bases, and a span of 23 bases separates them. This TCR derives from a female donor with breast cancer. In this chain, TRBV4-2 is recombined with TRBJ1-2; the D gene cannot be resolved reliably. The sequencing sample was made of Tregs sorted from blood. The base sequence is TGTGCCAGCACCCTAACCACAGCCCGGGCCGACAACTATGGCTACACCTTC. This encodes CASTLTTARADNYGYTF.